The 25 T cell receptor beta chains listed next were all sequenced from one sample in a study of T cells in Graves' hyperthyroidism and ophthalmopathy. The investigators amplified TCR beta CDR3 regions from RNA transcripts. An initial round of RT-PCR targeting the TCR CDR3 relied on the HTBI primer set. TCRdb re-called the multiplex PCR reads through MiXCR, storing one row per CDR3 protein. Of approximately 610,000 distinct CDR3 sequences listed, over 15% are singletons. The material sequenced was blood. The receptors stem from a woman aged 18-29 years with Graves' hyperthyroidism.

Comments on this clonotype: With a much larger clone just one base away, this may be a read error. CDR3 region: CASSYRTDNEQYF. CDR3 nucleotide sequence: TGTGCCAGCAGTTACCGAACTGACAATGAGCAGTACTTC. The chain recombines TRBV6-9 with TRBJ2-1; D gene ambiguous. The end of the DNA fits TRBJ2-7 better, so the J call may be wrong. The germline V gene encodes CDR1 MNHGY and CDR2 SVAAGI. The CDR3 has 13 residues.

The gene calls are TRBV20-1 and TRBJ2-3; TRBD1 matches at 9 bases. This CDR3 is 16 amino acids long. V was clipped by 4 bases and J by 4 bases; unmatched bases: 12. Germline lookup yields CDR1 DFQATT and CDR2 SNEGSKA (reference sequence). Written as DNA, the CDR3 is TGCAGTGCTATCTTCCCCCGGGACAGGGTTGCAGATACGCAGTATTTT. Translating it yields CSAIFPRDRVADTQYF.

This clonotype was picked up a small number of times. A much larger clone lies one base from this, so it may be a read error. The V call is TRBV12-3 or TRBV12-4, the J call TRBJ1-1, with 8 bases fitting TRBD1. This CDR3 has 12 residues. The DNA of the CDR3 is TGTGCCAGCAGTCAGGGGGCGGTTGAAACTTTCTTT. Encoded protein: CASSQGAVETFF.

This clonotype was recorded at least ten times. The chain joins TRBV27 to TRBJ1-6; 7 positions agree with TRBD1. The germline gives CDR1 MNHEY, CDR2 SMNVEV (reference sequence). V trimming: 6 bases; J trimming: 7 bases; junction bases outside the gene matches: 12. The CDR3 loop spans 16 amino acids. This chain's CDR3 is CASSLPQGETNSPLHF. Written as DNA, the CDR3 is TGTGCCAGCAGCCTCCCCCAGGGGGAGACCAATTCACCCCTCCACTTT.

The chain employs TRBV20-1 and TRBJ2-1, with 10 nucleotides matching TRBD2. After removal of 0 bases from V and 4 bases from J, the junction contained 6 bases not matched to a gene. CDR1 is DFQATT and CDR2 is SNEGSKA in the germline V gene (reference sequence). The length of the CDR3 is 16 residues. CDR3 DNA sequence: TGCAGTGCTAGAGACGGACTAGCGGCAGCATACAATGAGCAGTTCTTC. It specifies CSARDGLAAAYNEQFF.

Only a few counts were recorded for this clonotype. The V gene is TRBV11-2, the J gene TRBJ2-5; D not certain. V gave up 6 bases and J gave up 0 bases, with 14 bases separating them. The CDR3 length is 15 residues. Germline loops: CDR1 SGHAT, CDR2 FQNNGV. The CDR3 is CASRPTVGYQETQYF. The CDR3, as DNA: TGTGCCAGCAGGCCCACCGTGGGGTACCAAGAGACCCAGTACTTC.

Concerning this clonotype: One end of the junction fails to match germline, which may point to a read error. V is TRBV18 and J is TRBJ1-6, with TRBD1 as a possible D gene (5 bases). Germline-derived CDR1 and CDR2 are KGHSH and LQKENI. The CDR3 runs 14 residues. The CDR3 DNA follows: TGTGCCAGCTCACCACTTCAGGGAGATTCACCCCCCCACTTT. It codes for CASSPLQGDSPPHF.

The chain links TRBV20-1 to TRBJ1-4; possibly TRBD1 for D (5 bases). Between the trimmed V and J ends, which lost 6 bases and 0 bases, there was a span of 14 bases. Per germline, CDR1 DFQATT and CDR2 SNEGSKA (reference sequence). The CDR3 is 15 amino acids. The chain's CDR3 is CSAPGAHATNEKLFF. The CDR3 nucleotides read TGCAGTGCCCCCGGGGCTCATGCAACTAATGAAAAACTGTTTTTT.

This clonotype was seen only a few times. V usage is TRBV10-3 and J usage is TRBJ2-2, with TRBD1 as a possible D gene (6 bases). The ends were cut back, 4 bases at V and 2 bases at J, with 8 bases in the middle. The germline V gene has CDR1 ENHRY and CDR2 SYGVKD. This CDR3 comprises 14 residues. The CDR3 loop reads CAISAQGNTGELFF. CDR3 bases: TGTGCCATCAGTGCACAGGGTAACACCGGGGAGCTGTTTTTT.

On this clonotype itself: Since a much larger clone is just one base distant, this may be a read error. This chain links TRBV20-1 with TRBJ2-5; no reliable D call. This CDR3 comprises 13 residues. CDR1 and CDR2 (germline): DFQATT, SNEGSKA (reference sequence). V dropped 2 bases and J dropped 0 bases, with 7 bases sitting between them. CDR3 sequence: CSARLEYQETQYF. The CDR3 bases are TGCAGTGCTAGATTGGAGTACCAAGAGACCCAGTACTTC.

The chain combines TRBV25-1 with TRBJ2-7; TRBD1 might be the D (5 bases). This CDR3 has 15 amino acids. CDR1 and CDR2 from the germline V gene are MGHDK and SYGVNS. Trimming took 4 bases from V and 6 from J, leaving 19 bases between them. The CDR3 coding sequence is TGTGCCAGCAGTGTAGAAGGGGCAGGGCCTAGCGAGCAGTACTTC. Amino acids: CASSVEGAGPSEQYF.

DNA of the CDR3: TGTGCCAGCACCCAAAATAAAAGGAGTGGGACAGATACGCAGTATTTT. This encodes CASTQNKRSGTDTQYF. The chain couples TRBV7-9 to TRBJ2-3; D gene ambiguous. The CDR3 length is 16 residues. Trimming shortened V by 7 bases and J by 3 bases, and 20 bases separated the two germline ends. CDR1 is SEHNR, CDR2 FQNEAQ, per germline (reference sequence).

This clonotype appeared many times. This chain joins TRBV12-3 or TRBV12-4 and TRBJ1-3; possibly TRBD1 for D (6 bases). CDR3 length: 17 residues. V was pared by 6 bases and J by 2 bases, with 20 bases between. In nucleotides, the CDR3 is TGTGCCAGCAGCGGGCAGGCAACAGGGTCCCCTGGAAACACCATATATTTT. Its protein is CASSGQATGSPGNTIYF.

The chain employs TRBV24-1 and TRBJ2-5; D not resolved. This CDR3 is 13 amino acids long. Germline loops: CDR1 KGHDR, CDR2 SFDVKD. Between the trimmed V and J ends, which lost 5 bases and 5 bases, there was a span of 11 bases. In DNA form, the CDR3 reads TGTGCCACCAGTGGAGCATCCCGGGAGACCCAGTACTTC. Protein: CATSGASRETQYF.

This clonotype was detected only once. This rearrangement joins TRBV7-8 to TRBJ2-1; 10 bases line up with TRBD2. The ends lost 8 bases at V and 0 bases at J; junction bases unmatched: 4. CDR3 length equals 15 residues. CDR1 is SGHVS and CDR2 is FQNEAQ in the germline V gene. The CDR3 loop reads CASGASGSSYNEQFF. In nucleotides, the CDR3 is TGTGCCAGCGGGGCTAGCGGGAGCTCCTACAATGAGCAGTTCTTC.

In its sample, this clonotype was seen many times. The chain couples TRBV2 to TRBJ2-3; TRBD1 agrees at 7 bases. The CDR3 has 15 amino acids. Trimming cost V 6 bases and J 2 bases; bases outside gene matches: 8. The germline V gene has CDR1 SNHLY and CDR2 FYNNEI. The CDR3 DNA sequence: TGTGCCAGCAGCCCCTGGGACAGAACCACAGATACGCAGTATTTT. Translating it yields CASSPWDRTTDTQYF.

Ten or more counts support this clonotype. The chain joins TRBV20-1 to TRBJ2-7; 8 positions agree with TRBD2. Germline V gene sequence: CDR1 DFQATT, CDR2 SNEGSKA (reference sequence). With V trimmed by 0 bases and J by 5 bases, 9 bases remained unmatched. The CDR3 contains 15 residues. CDR3 residues: CSARDALSGSDEQYF. The CDR3 nucleotides are TGCAGTGCTAGAGATGCCCTAAGCGGGAGCGACGAGCAGTACTTC.

The table lists this clonotype with many counts. The chain links TRBV12-5 to TRBJ2-1, with 11 bases lining up with TRBD2. After removal of 6 bases from V and 0 bases from J, the junction contained 13 bases not matched to a gene. Germline assignment: CDR1 LGHNT and CDR2 FRNRAP. The CDR3 totals 19 residues. The CDR3 loop is CASGSNSGGAKSSYNEQFF. In DNA form, the CDR3 reads TGTGCTAGTGGATCAAATAGCGGGGGGGCCAAGAGCTCCTACAATGAGCAGTTCTTC.

This clonotype was counted ten times or more. The chain employs TRBV7-2 and TRBJ2-3; D not resolved. The CDR3 is 13 residues long. V was cut by 2 bases and J by 4 bases, with 7 bases left in between. Looked up from germline, CDR1 is SGHTA and CDR2 is FQGNSA. CDR3 nucleotide sequence: TGTGCCAGCAGCTTAAGGACCCCAGATACGCAGTATTTT. It yields the protein CASSLRTPDTQYF.

This clonotype came up a few times. J is TRBJ2-1 and V is TRBV4-2; the match to TRBD1 covers 8 bases. Per the germline V gene, CDR1 is LGHNA and CDR2 is YNFKEQ. Unmatched junction bases numbered 5, after V lost 1 base and J lost 3 bases. This CDR3 comprises 16 residues. CDR3 in amino acids: CASSQVPGQDYNEQFF. DNA of the CDR3: TGTGCCAGCAGCCAAGTTCCGGGACAGGACTACAATGAGCAGTTCTTC.

In this sample, this clonotype turned up many times. The chain carries TRBV7-2 and TRBJ2-5; D is unresolved. The CDR3 sequence is 11 residues long. Germline-derived CDR1 and CDR2 are SGHTA and FQGNSA. Trimming took 4 bases from V and 5 from J, leaving 5 bases between them. CDR3 DNA: TGTGCCAGCAGCTCCTGGGAGACCCAGTACTTC. Encoded protein: CASSSWETQYF. Looking up the rest from reference TRBV7-2 and TRBJ2-5 gives the full variable domain: GAGVSQSPSNKVTEKGKDVELRCDPISGHTALYWYRQSLGQGLEFLIYFQGNSAPDKSGLPSDRFSAERTGGSVSTLTIQRTQQEDSAVYLCASSSWETQYFGPGTRLLVL.

This clonotype was seen many times. The chain carries TRBV20-1 and TRBJ2-3; 8 bases align to TRBD2. The junction had 5 bases not matched to a gene; V was cut back by 0 bases and J by 0 bases. Per germline, CDR1 DFQATT and CDR2 SNEGSKA (reference sequence). The CDR3 is 16 residues long. CDR3 coding DNA: TGCAGTGCTAGAGATCGGGAGCGGGGGAGCACAGATACGCAGTATTTT. Translated: CSARDRERGSTDTQYF.

This clonotype was seen repeatedly, ten times or more. V is TRBV6-1 and J is TRBJ1-1; no reliable D call. The CDR3 runs 13 residues. The germline V and J ends were trimmed by 3 bases and 1 base, with 6 bases remaining between them. Germline assignment: CDR1 MNHNS and CDR2 SASEGT. CDR3 amino acids: CASSDTANTEAFF. DNA for the CDR3: TGTGCCAGCAGTGATACAGCGAACACTGAAGCTTTCTTT.

This clonotype has only one observation. A much larger clone lies a single base off, so this may be a read error. This chain uses TRBV7-9 with TRBJ2-2; TRBD2 matches 11 bases. The CDR3 has 16 amino acids. In germline, CDR1 is SEHNR, CDR2 FQNEAQ (reference sequence). The CDR3, as DNA: TGTGCCAGCAGCTTAGGGCTAGCGGGAGGTGCCGGGGAGCTGCTTTTT. It is translated as CASSLGLAGGAGELLF.

For this clonotype: Sequence at one end of the junction differs from germline and may be a read error. This chain joins TRBV28 and TRBJ2-7; D is unclear. The CDR3 contains 14 residues. CDR1 MDHEN and CDR2 SYDVKM come from the germline V gene. CDR3 sequence: CVSSFGQVGYEQYF. The CDR3 DNA follows: TGTGTCAGCAGTTTTGGGCAGGTCGGATACGAGCAGTACTTC.